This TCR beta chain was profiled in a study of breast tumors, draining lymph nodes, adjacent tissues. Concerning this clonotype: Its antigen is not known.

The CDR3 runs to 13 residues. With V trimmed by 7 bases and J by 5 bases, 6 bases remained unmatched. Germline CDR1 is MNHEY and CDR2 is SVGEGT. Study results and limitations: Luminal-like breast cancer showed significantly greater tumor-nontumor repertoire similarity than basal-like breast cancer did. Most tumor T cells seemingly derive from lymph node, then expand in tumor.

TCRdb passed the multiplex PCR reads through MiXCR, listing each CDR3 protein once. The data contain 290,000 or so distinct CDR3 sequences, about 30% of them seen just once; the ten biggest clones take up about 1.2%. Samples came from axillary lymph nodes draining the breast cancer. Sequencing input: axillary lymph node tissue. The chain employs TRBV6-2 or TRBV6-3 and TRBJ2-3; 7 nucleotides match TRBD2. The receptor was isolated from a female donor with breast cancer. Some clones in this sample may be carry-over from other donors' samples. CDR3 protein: CASMGGSEDTQYF. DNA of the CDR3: TGTGCCAGCATGGGCGGGAGCGAAGATACGCAGTATTTT.